This T cell receptor (beta chain) was obtained from a study of blood T cells in healthy people across ages. With 3 bases removed from V and 1 base from J, the gap between germline ends came to 9 bases. The CDR3 covers 14 residues. Germline loops: CDR1 MGHRA, CDR2 YSYEKL. For the second PCR, which ran for about 6 to 11 cycles, a sample-barcoded 5' primer and a J-beta primer mix were used. TCRdb analysed the 5' RACE reads with MiXCR anew, one entry per CDR3 protein. The table has around 1,000,000 distinct CDR3 sequences, about 23% seen once. This sample also appeared in a second study, on T cells of mothers and their children.

What was sequenced was blood. This chain uses TRBV4-1 with TRBJ1-1, with D perhaps matching TRBD1 (6 bases). The clonotype comes from a girl aged 2-10 years in good health. CDR3 loop: CASSQVQGNTEAFF. In nucleotides, the CDR3 is TGCGCCAGCAGCCAGGTACAGGGGAACACTGAAGCTTTCTTT.